This note documents a single T cell receptor (beta chain) sequence. The antigen remains unidentified. At the DNA level, this CDR3 is encoded by other sequences in the same sample as well. Naive CD8 cells lacked CD45RO, underwent positive selection for CCR7 and left out terminally differentiated effector memory CD45RA+ cells. Germline V gene data show CDR1 as SGHNT and CDR2 as YENEEA. Trimming stripped 4 bases from V and 3 bases from J, with 8 bases between. This CDR3 has 13 amino acids. Produced via immunoSEQ multiplex PCR; TCRdb's table is partial and in-frame only. The table has about 820,000 clones, over 90% seen once. These data are taken from a study of shared clonotypes between healthy human individuals. General study findings and limits: Lower generation probabilities were found for non-shared clonotypes than for those shared by all four donors. Shared across a few donors were about 4.6% of the naive CD4 clonotypes.

This rearrangement joins TRBV11-3 to TRBJ2-3; D is unclear. Sequencing input: naive CD8+ T cells sorted from blood. The sequence was obtained from a man aged 25 to 40 in good health. The CDR3: CASSSPLTDTQYF. The CDR3 DNA sequence: TGTGCCAGCAGCTCACCCTTGACAGATACGCAGTATTTT.